The text below deals with one T cell receptor (beta chain). Assay used: immunoSEQ multiplex PCR; TCRdb lists only in-frame clones, some missing. The sample lists just under 150,000 clones, about 91% seen once, with approximately 2.9% in the top ten. Trimming took 1 base from V and 6 from J; bases not matched to a gene: 2. CDR3 length: 15 amino acids. In germline, CDR1 is LNHDA, CDR2 SQIVND (reference sequence). The data derive from a study of control samples from healthy donors and cancer patients. The source of this sequence is a man younger than 45 in good health. The specimen was blood. The chain carries TRBV19 and TRBJ2-1; 11 bases fit TRBD2. In nucleotides, the CDR3 is TGTGCCAGTAGTATAGTAGCGGGGGGGCCCAATGAGCAGTTCTTC. Amino acid sequence: CASSIVAGGPNEQFF.